Below are 32 T cell receptor beta chains sequenced from a single sample in a study of CD8 T cells in Susac syndrome. Random hexamers primed reverse transcription of about 0.5 to 1 ug RNA. TCRdb re-derived calls from the immunoSEQ multiplex PCR reads in MiXCR, one entry per CDR3 protein. This repertoire shows 120,000 or so distinct CDR3 sequences, just under 95% found once; its top ten account for approximately 0.2%. The sample comprised CD8+ T cells from PBMCs. The receptors derive from a human donor with Susac syndrome.

V gene TRBV2 combines with J gene TRBJ2-2; tentatively, D is TRBD1 or TRBD2 (5 bases each). The CDR3 sequence is 12 residues long. Trimming pared 8 bases from V and 8 bases from J, leaving 12 bases between. Germline-derived CDR1 and CDR2 are SNHLY and FYNNEI. CDR3 amino acids: CASPGEGGELFF. The CDR3 DNA reads TGTGCCAGCCCCGGAGAGGGGGGGGAGCTGTTTTTT.

This rearrangement joins TRBV6-1 to TRBJ2-3; TRBD2 aligns across 12 bases. With V trimmed by 5 bases and J by 4 bases, 10 bases remained unmatched. CDR1 is MNHNS and CDR2 is SASEGT in the germline V gene. The CDR3 sequence is 17 residues long. CDR3 DNA: TGTGCCAGCAGTCCCCTCCGACTAGCGGGAGAGGCAGATACGCAGTATTTT. Residues: CASSPLRLAGEADTQYF.

The V gene is TRBV27, the J gene TRBJ2-2; no clear D. The V and J ends lost 3 bases and 11 bases respectively, with 13 bases between them. Germline values: CDR1 MNHEY, CDR2 SMNVEV (reference sequence). The CDR3 length is 13 residues. The CDR3 region is CASSLSPLEELFF. The CDR3 DNA sequence: TGTGCCAGCAGTTTGTCTCCGCTGGAAGAGCTGTTTTTT.

The chain couples TRBV7-2 to TRBJ2-2; D is undetermined. The V gene's germline CDR1 is SGHTA and CDR2 FQGNSA. The CDR3 sequence is 15 residues long. The ends were cut back, 3 bases at V and 3 bases at J, with 11 bases in the middle. In nucleotides, the CDR3 is TGTGCCAGCAGCTTGACTGACTCTTACACCGGGGAGCTGTTTTTT. Encoded protein: CASSLTDSYTGELFF.

The chain links TRBV7-9 to TRBJ1-2; D uncertain. Trimming cost V 1 base and J 6 bases, with 9 bases left between them. The CDR3 contains 13 residues. CDR1 is SEHNR and CDR2 is FQNEAQ in the germline V gene (reference sequence). The CDR3 protein is CASSLVMSNGYTF. In DNA, the CDR3 is TGTGCCAGCAGCTTAGTCATGAGCAATGGCTACACCTTC. Based on the CDR3 plus reference TRBV7-9 and TRBJ1-2, the full variable domain is DTGVSQNPRHKITKRGQNVTFRCDPISEHNRLYWYRQTLGQGPEFLTYFQNEAQLEKSRLLSDRFSAERPKGSFSTLEIQRTEQGDSAMYLCASSLVMSNGYTFGSGTRLTVV.

V usage is TRBV4-3 and J usage is TRBJ2-3; a weak D match, TRBD2 (6 bases). Per the germline V gene, CDR1 is LGHNA and CDR2 is YSLEER. The length of the CDR3 is 16 residues. The V end was cut by 1 base, the J end by 4 bases, with 15 bases between. The CDR3 loop is CASSQVGGIRADTQYF. The CDR3 DNA reads as TGCGCCAGCAGCCAAGTTGGCGGGATAAGGGCAGATACGCAGTATTTT.

The genes are TRBV12-3 or TRBV12-4 and TRBJ2-7, with D perhaps TRBD2 (5 bases). V was clipped by 3 bases and J by 6 bases, with 12 bases between them. This CDR3 contains 13 residues. CDR3 nucleotides: TGTGCCAGCAGTTTTGACGGGGAGAGCGAGCAGTACTTC. Amino acids: CASSFDGESEQYF.

The rearrangement links TRBV7-3 to TRBJ1-1; 7 positions agree with TRBD1. With 3 bases clipped from V and 11 bases from J, the junction kept 15 bases outside the gene matches. CDR1 is SGHTA, CDR2 FQGTGA, per germline. This CDR3 is built from 15 residues. The CDR3 reads CASSFGQAGGMRAFF. CDR3 nucleotide sequence: TGTGCCAGCAGCTTCGGACAGGCCGGAGGCATGAGGGCTTTCTTT.

The chain recombines TRBV6-5 with TRBJ2-7, with TRBD1 matching over 8 bases. The CDR3 is 14 amino acids. Germline CDR1 reads MNHEY; CDR2 reads SVGAGI. Trimming at V came to 6 bases and at J to 0 bases, leaving 4 bases not matched to a gene. CDR3 in amino acids: CASRPGQDSYEQYF. CDR3 sequence (DNA): TGTGCCAGCAGACCGGGACAGGACTCCTACGAGCAGTACTTC.

The chain combines TRBV7-9 with TRBJ2-7, with 11 bases aligning to TRBD2. V lost 5 bases, J lost 2 bases, and 2 bases stayed unmatched. The CDR3 has 14 amino acids. The germline V gene has CDR1 SEHNR and CDR2 FQNEAQ (reference sequence). CDR3 nucleotide sequence: TGTGCCAGCAGCCTTAGCGGGAGGGCCTACGAGCAGTACTTC. Translating it yields CASSLSGRAYEQYF. Based on the CDR3 plus reference TRBV7-9 and TRBJ2-7, the full variable domain is DTGVSQNPRHKITKRGQNVTFRCDPISEHNRLYWYRQTLGQGPEFLTYFQNEAQLEKSRLLSDRFSAERPKGSFSTLEIQRTEQGDSAMYLCASSLSGRAYEQYFGPGTRLTVT.

This chain uses TRBV14 with TRBJ2-7, with 9 bases matching TRBD1. V trimming: 4 bases; J trimming: 7 bases; junction bases outside the gene matches: 5. The CDR3 contains 13 residues. CDR1 SGHDN and CDR2 FVKESK come from the germline V gene. The CDR3 DNA sequence: TGTGCCAGCAGCCCACAGGGGGCAAGGGAGCAGTACTTC. This encodes CASSPQGAREQYF.

The chain carries TRBV27 and TRBJ2-7; 9 nucleotides match TRBD2. There are 15 residues in the CDR3. Germline V gene data show CDR1 as MNHEY and CDR2 as SMNVEV (reference sequence). V gave up 8 bases and J gave up 6 bases; unmatched junction bases: 14. The CDR3 DNA reads TGTGCCAGCGGCTCCCCTAGCGGGGCCCCACCCGAGCAGTACTTC. Translated: CASGSPSGAPPEQYF.

The J gene is TRBJ1-2, the V gene TRBV5-6; the D gene is possibly TRBD1 (5 bases). V shed 7 bases and J shed 2 bases, with 21 bases lying between them. Germline V CDR1 and CDR2: SGHDT, YYEEEE. The CDR3 extends over 16 amino acids. The chain's CDR3 is CASRYSTRGRNYGYTF. CDR3 bases: TGTGCCAGCCGCTATTCCACCCGGGGCCGAAACTATGGCTACACCTTC. The full variable domain, its missing parts supplied by reference TRBV5-6 and TRBJ1-2, is DAGVTQSPTHLIKTRGQQVTLRCSPKSGHDTVSWYQQALGQGPQFIFQYYEEEERQRGNFPDRFSGHQFPNYSSELNVNALLLGDSALYLCASRYSTRGRNYGYTFGSGTRLTVV.

This clonotype occurred once. Here the CDR3 DNA reads TGTGCCAGCAGCCGTGGATATGGAACCTACGAGCAGTACTTC. Its protein product is CASSRGYGTYEQYF. This rearrangement joins TRBV3-1 to TRBJ2-7; no clear D gene. This CDR3 region has 14 residues. Germline V lookup: CDR1 LGHDT, CDR2 YNNKEL (reference sequence). Trimming cost V 4 bases and J 2 bases, with 12 bases left between them.

The chain couples TRBV4-1 to TRBJ2-3; D might be TRBD2 (6 bases). The CDR3 covers 14 residues. V dropped 4 bases and J dropped 3 bases, with 11 bases sitting between them. Germline-derived CDR1 and CDR2 are MGHRA and YSYEKL. The CDR3 DNA reads as TGCGCCAGCAGCCCCGCGGAGGGGACAGATACGCAGTATTTT. This gives the protein CASSPAEGTDTQYF.

V gene TRBV4-3 combines with J gene TRBJ2-2; 7 bases are a match to TRBD1. This CDR3 is built from 17 residues. Germline CDR1 and CDR2: LGHNA and YSLEER. V was pared by 1 base and J by 7 bases, with 12 bases of the junction left unmatched. The CDR3 coding sequence is TGCGCCAGCAGCCAAGCCCCAGACAGGGCCCGGGGCGGGGAGCTGTTTTTT. Encoded protein: CASSQAPDRARGGELFF.

This rearrangement joins TRBV5-1 to TRBJ1-2; D possibly corresponds to TRBD1 (5 bases). CDR1 and CDR2 from the germline V gene are SGHRS and YFSETQ. The CDR3 totals 14 residues. The ends were cut back, 5 bases at V and 3 bases at J, with 14 bases in the middle. The CDR3 DNA follows: TGCGCCAGCAGGCTCACAGGTTCGGACTATGGCTACACCTTC. Encoded protein: CASRLTGSDYGYTF.

This chain uses TRBV27 with TRBJ1-1, with a weak D call TRBD1 (6 bases). Trimming pared 5 bases from V and 8 bases from J, leaving 12 bases between. The CDR3 totals 12 residues. The germline gives CDR1 MNHEY, CDR2 SMNVEV (reference sequence). The chain's CDR3 is CASSGRGAEAFF. The CDR3 bases are TGTGCCAGCAGTGGTAGGGGGGCCGAAGCTTTCTTT.

V is TRBV24-1 and J is TRBJ2-3; D is undetermined. V was shortened by 1 base and J by 2 bases, with 12 bases between the two germline ends. Germline values: CDR1 KGHDR, CDR2 SFDVKD. The CDR3 sequence is 16 residues long. The CDR3 nucleotides are TGTGCCACCAGTGATTTCAAGGACGAGCTCACAGATACGCAGTATTTT. Its translation: CATSDFKDELTDTQYF.

This clonotype was detected only once. The genes are TRBV6-5 and TRBJ1-2; no definite D call. The germline CDR1 and CDR2 sequences are MNHEY and SVGAGI. V was cut by 2 bases and J by 8 bases, with 15 bases left in between. The CDR3 sequence is 14 residues long. The CDR3 region is CASSYVGQEGGYTF. The CDR3 DNA is TGTGCCAGCAGTTACGTTGGCCAAGAAGGAGGCTACACCTTC.

This chain joins TRBV12-3 or TRBV12-4 and TRBJ1-2; 8 bases are a match to TRBD1. The V segment lost 1 base and the J segment 7 bases; nucleotides outside the gene matches: 5. This CDR3 is 14 amino acids long. DNA of the CDR3: TGTGCCAGCAGTTTAGACAGGGGGAGAAGTGGCTACACCTTC. This gives the protein CASSLDRGRSGYTF.

The chain couples TRBV15 to TRBJ2-5; the D gene is possibly TRBD2 (6 bases). The germline V gene encodes CDR1 LNHNV and CDR2 YYDKDF (reference sequence). Trimming removed 0 bases at V and 5 bases at J, with 16 bases between. This CDR3 spans 16 amino acids. As DNA, the CDR3 is TGTGCCACCAGCAGAGATGCCAACAGTCGGGGGGAGACCCAGTACTTC. Translating it yields CATSRDANSRGETQYF.

This clonotype has just one count. The chain has TRBV4-2 and TRBJ2-1, with D uncertain. The V gene lost 1 base and the J gene lost 8 bases, with 15 bases spanning the gap. Germline V gene data show CDR1 as LGHNA and CDR2 as YNFKEQ. CDR3 length: 15 amino acids. The CDR3 DNA follows: TGTGCCAGCAGCCAAGGTACTGGGGTGTGGCATGAGCAGTTCTTC. Its protein product is CASSQGTGVWHEQFF.

The chain joins TRBV4-1 to TRBJ2-7; tentatively, D is TRBD1 (5 bases). CDR1 and CDR2 (germline): MGHRA, YSYEKL. V lost 4 bases to trimming and J lost 1 base, with 11 bases between them. The CDR3 consists of 14 residues. CDR3 protein: CASSLSQGSYEQYF. The CDR3 DNA reads as TGCGCCAGCAGCCTCTCCCAGGGATCCTACGAGCAGTACTTC.

The genes are TRBV15 and TRBJ2-4; 8 bases are a match to TRBD1. Germline CDR1 is LNHNV and CDR2 is YYDKDF (reference sequence). The CDR3 covers 17 residues. V lost 0 bases to trimming and J lost 6 bases; unmatched junction nucleotides: 10. The CDR3, as DNA: TGTGCCACCAGCAGAGATTATGGAACAGGGGGAGGAAACATTCAGTACTTC. The encoded protein is CATSRDYGTGGGNIQYF.

The V gene is TRBV5-6, the J gene TRBJ1-1; D remains unclear. In germline, CDR1 is SGHDT, CDR2 YYEEEE. This CDR3 is 13 amino acids long. V was pared by 4 bases and J by 1 base, with 8 bases between. The CDR3 DNA reads TGTGCCAGCAGCGTGCTGTGGAACACTGAAGCTTTCTTT. Translated, it gives CASSVLWNTEAFF.

The chain couples TRBV11-2 to TRBJ2-1, with TRBD2 matching 8 bases. Germline CDR1 is SGHAT and CDR2 is FQNNGV. The CDR3 covers 16 residues. V shed 1 base, J shed 8 bases, and the junction held 10 bases outside the gene matches. This CDR3 reads CASSLGGGLGSHEQFF. CDR3 DNA sequence: TGTGCCAGCAGCTTAGGGGGGGGACTAGGATCGCATGAGCAGTTCTTC.

The chain couples TRBV4-1 to TRBJ2-7; 8 bases are shared with TRBD1. From germline, CDR1 is MGHRA and CDR2 YSYEKL. The CDR3 length is 15 residues. The V and J ends lost 0 bases and 4 bases, in that order; junction bases with no gene match: 5. The CDR3 protein is CASSQESQGAYEQYF. The CDR3 bases are TGCGCCAGCAGCCAAGAAAGTCAGGGGGCGTACGAGCAGTACTTC.

The chain recombines TRBV20-1 with TRBJ2-3, with 14 positions matching TRBD2. The CDR3 runs 18 residues. The V gene end was trimmed by 3 bases and the J gene end by 9 bases; junction bases not matched to a gene: 17. Germline CDR1 reads DFQATT; CDR2 reads SNEGSKA (reference sequence). The CDR3 spells CSASTPIGTSGGLRTQYF. CDR3 coding DNA: TGCAGTGCTAGTACCCCTATCGGGACTAGCGGGGGCCTCAGGACGCAGTATTTT.

The rearrangement uses TRBV30 and TRBJ1-6, with 7 bases matching TRBD1. With 5 bases clipped from V and 10 bases from J, the junction kept 8 bases outside the gene matches. The CDR3 length is 13 residues. Germline CDR1 reads GTSNPN; CDR2 reads SVGIG (reference sequence). Written as DNA, the CDR3 is TGTGCCTGGGACGACAGGGTGGGCTCACCCCTCCACTTT. As protein: CAWDDRVGSPLHF.

The chain combines TRBV10-2 with TRBJ1-5; D is ambiguous. CDR1 is WSHSY, CDR2 SAAADI, per germline. The CDR3 length is 13 residues. V lost 7 bases to trimming and J lost 3 bases, with 10 bases between them. The CDR3 region is CASIDELNQPQHF. CDR3 DNA: TGCGCCAGCATCGACGAGCTCAATCAGCCCCAGCATTTT.

This chain links TRBV15 with TRBJ1-1; D is undetermined. Trimming left V 0 bases short and J 3 bases short, with 5 bases between. Germline lookup yields CDR1 LNHNV and CDR2 YYDKDF (reference sequence). The CDR3 sequence is 13 residues long. CDR3 in amino acids: CATSREQYTEAFF. CDR3 DNA sequence: TGTGCCACCAGCAGAGAACAGTACACTGAAGCTTTCTTT.